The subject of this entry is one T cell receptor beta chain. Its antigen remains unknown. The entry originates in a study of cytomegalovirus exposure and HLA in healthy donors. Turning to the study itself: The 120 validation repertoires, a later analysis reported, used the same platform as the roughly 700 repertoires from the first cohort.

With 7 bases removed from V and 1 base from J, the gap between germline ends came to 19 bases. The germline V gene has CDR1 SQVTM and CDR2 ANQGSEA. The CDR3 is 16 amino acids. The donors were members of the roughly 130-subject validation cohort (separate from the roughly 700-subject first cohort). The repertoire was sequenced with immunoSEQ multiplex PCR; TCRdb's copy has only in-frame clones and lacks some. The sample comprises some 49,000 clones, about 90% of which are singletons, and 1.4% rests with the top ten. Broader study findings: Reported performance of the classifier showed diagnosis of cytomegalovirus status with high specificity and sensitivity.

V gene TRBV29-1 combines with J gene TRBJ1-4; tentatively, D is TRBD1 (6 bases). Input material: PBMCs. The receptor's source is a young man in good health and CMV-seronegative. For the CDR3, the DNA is TGCAGCGCCCGGCGGGGGGCTATTGAAACTAATGAAAAACTGTTTTTT. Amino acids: CSARRGAIETNEKLFF. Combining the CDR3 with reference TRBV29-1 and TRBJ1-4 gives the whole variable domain SAVISQKPSRDICQRGTSLTIQCQVDSQVTMMFWYRQQPGQSLTLIATANQGSEATYESGFVIDKFPISRPNLTFSTLTVSNMSPEDSSIYLCSARRGAIETNEKLFFGSGTQLSVL.